Sequencing of this TCR beta chain was carried out in a study of Ad26.COV2.S vaccination and SARS-CoV-2 variants. About the research overall: Donor got 5x10^10 or 1x10^11 viral particles of Ad26.COV2.S. Study-wide points: Individuals receiving vaccine had higher spike-specific TCR breadth than placebo recipients did.

Generated by immunoSEQ multiplex PCR, the TCRdb table keeps only in-frame clones and is missing some. The sample includes 350,000 to 500,000 clones, approximately 88% seen only once; the top ten take 3.6%. There are 16 residues in the CDR3. The junction had 3 bases not matched to a gene; V was cut back by 4 bases and J by 0 bases. Germline values: CDR1 SGHVS, CDR2 FQNEAQ. This clone came up once. The antigen remains unidentified. Stated treatment: some 20 received Ad26.COV2.S at low or high dose, single or two shots; about five received placebo; per-sample allocation not given. Day 63 after the first injection of vaccine or placebo was the sampling time. At a Boston site, the person donating was an adult of 18-55 years.

The sequence was obtained from a person aged 18-60 years who received the Ad26.COV2.S COVID-19 vaccine or a placebo. This chain joins TRBV7-8 and TRBJ2-5; 12 nucleotides agree with TRBD2. This sample comprised peripheral blood, obtained in a trial of Ad26.COV2.S vaccine versus placebo. The CDR3 sequence: CASSSWTSGDQETQYF. CDR3 coding DNA: TGTGCCAGCAGCTCCTGGACTAGCGGGGACCAAGAGACCCAGTACTTC.